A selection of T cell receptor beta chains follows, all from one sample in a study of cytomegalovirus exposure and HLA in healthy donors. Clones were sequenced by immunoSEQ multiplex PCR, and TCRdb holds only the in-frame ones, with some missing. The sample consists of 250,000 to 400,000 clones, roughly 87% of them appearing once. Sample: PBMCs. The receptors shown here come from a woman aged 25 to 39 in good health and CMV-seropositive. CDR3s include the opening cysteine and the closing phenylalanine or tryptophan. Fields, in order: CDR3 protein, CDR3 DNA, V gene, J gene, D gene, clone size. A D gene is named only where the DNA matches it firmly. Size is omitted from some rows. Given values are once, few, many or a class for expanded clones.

CDR3 protein: CASSQGQGINQPQHF
CDR3 DNA: TGCGCCAGCAGCCAGGGACAGGGTATCAATCAGCCCCAGCATTTT
V gene: TRBV4-3
J gene: TRBJ1-5
D gene: TRBD1
clone size: many

CDR3 protein: CASSSRGSQNTEAFF
CDR3 DNA: TGTGCCAGCAGTTCACGGGGGTCTCAGAACACTGAAGCTTTCTTT
V gene: TRBV6-5
J gene: TRBJ1-1
D gene: -
clone size: -

CDR3 protein: CASSLPNRGRGRDTQYF
CDR3 DNA: TGTGCCAGCAGCTTACCCAACAGGGGACGGGGCAGAGATACGCAGTATTTT
V gene: TRBV7-2
J gene: TRBJ2-3
D gene: TRBD1
clone size: -

CDR3 protein: CASSQDFGSAQPQHF
CDR3 DNA: TGTGCCAGCAGCCAAGATTTCGGAAGTGCTCAGCCCCAGCATTTT
V gene: TRBV4-2
J gene: TRBJ1-5
D gene: -
clone size: -

CDR3 protein: CASALDSYSSGNTIYF
CDR3 DNA: TGTGCCAGCGCCTTGGACAGCTACAGCTCTGGAAACACCATATATTTT
V gene: TRBV28
J gene: TRBJ1-3
D gene: -
clone size: -

CDR3 protein: CASSRGARGNEQFF
CDR3 DNA: TGTGCCAGTAGTAGGGGGGCCCGGGGCAATGAGCAGTTCTTC
V gene: TRBV19
J gene: TRBJ2-1
D gene: -
clone size: -

CDR3 protein: CASSEGTINYGYTF
CDR3 DNA: TGTGCCAGCAGCGAGGGGACGATTAACTATGGCTACACCTTC
V gene: TRBV13
J gene: TRBJ1-2
D gene: -
clone size: -

CDR3 protein: CASSLDSREPWGTQYF
CDR3 DNA: TGCGCCAGCAGCTTGGACAGTAGGGAACCCTGGGGTACGCAGTATTTT
V gene: TRBV5-1
J gene: TRBJ2-3
D gene: -
clone size: -

CDR3 protein: CASSVGGGGYGYTF
CDR3 DNA: TGTGCCAGCAGCGTAGGGGGAGGAGGCTATGGCTACACCTTC
V gene: TRBV9
J gene: TRBJ1-2
D gene: -
clone size: -

CDR3 protein: CASSQLPDTGELFF
CDR3 DNA: TGTGCCAGCAGCCAACTACCCGACACCGGGGAGCTGTTTTTT
V gene: TRBV14
J gene: TRBJ2-2
D gene: -
clone size: few

CDR3 protein: CASSSGWGVVVYEQYF
CDR3 DNA: TGTGCCAGCAGTTCTGGGTGGGGGGTGGTGGTCTACGAGCAGTACTTC
V gene: TRBV6-6
J gene: TRBJ2-7
D gene: -
clone size: -

CDR3 protein: CASSVTGMAPYGYTF
CDR3 DNA: TGTGCCAGCAGTGTCACAGGGATGGCCCCCTATGGCTACACCTTC
V gene: TRBV25-1
J gene: TRBJ1-2
D gene: -
clone size: few

CDR3 protein: CASSVDTGTGGMNEKLFF
CDR3 DNA: TGTGCCAGCAGCGTAGACACCGGGACAGGGGGTATGAATGAAAAACTGTTTTTT
V gene: TRBV9
J gene: TRBJ1-4
D gene: TRBD1
clone size: -

CDR3 protein: CASSVRRQTLSTNEKLFF
CDR3 DNA: TGTGCCAGCAGTGTAAGGCGACAGACGCTGTCAACTAATGAAAAACTGTTTTTT
V gene: TRBV2
J gene: TRBJ1-4
D gene: -
clone size: -

CDR3 protein: CASSSQGLSGGRIF
CDR3 DNA: TGTGCCAGCAGCTCCCAAGGGTTGAGCGGGGGACGAATCTTC
V gene: TRBV7-2
J gene: TRBJ2-1
D gene: TRBD2
clone size: -

CDR3 protein: CASSPYSNQPQHF
CDR3 DNA: TGTGCCAGCAGTCCATATAGCAATCAGCCCCAGCATTTT
V gene: TRBV27
J gene: TRBJ1-5
D gene: -
clone size: -

CDR3 protein: CASSSADRGPPNTQYF
CDR3 DNA: TGTGCCAGCAGCTCCGCCGACAGGGGGCCCCCGAATACGCAGTATTTT
V gene: TRBV7-9
J gene: TRBJ2-3
D gene: TRBD1
clone size: -

CDR3 protein: CASSLLGRNTEAFF
CDR3 DNA: TGTGCCAGCAGCTTACTCGGGCGTAACACTGAAGCTTTCTTT
V gene: TRBV7-6
J gene: TRBJ1-1
D gene: -
clone size: -

CDR3 protein: CASSLASTDTQYF
CDR3 DNA: TGTGCCAGCAGCTTGGCGAGCACCGATACGCAGTATTTT
V gene: TRBV11-2
J gene: TRBJ2-3
D gene: -
clone size: -

CDR3 protein: CASSFGLNTEAFF
CDR3 DNA: TGTGCCAGCAGCTTCGGGCTTAACACTGAAGCTTTCTTT
V gene: TRBV7-6
J gene: TRBJ1-1
D gene: -
clone size: -

CDR3 protein: CATSIGGSDTDTQYF
CDR3 DNA: TGTGCCACCAGCATAGGGGGAAGCGACACAGATACGCAGTATTTT
V gene: TRBV15
J gene: TRBJ2-3
D gene: -
clone size: many

CDR3 protein: CASSLEGYNEQFF
CDR3 DNA: TGTGCCAGCAGTTTGGAGGGATACAATGAGCAGTTCTTC
V gene: TRBV28
J gene: TRBJ2-1
D gene: -
clone size: -

CDR3 protein: CASKGVTNEKLFF
CDR3 DNA: TGTGCCAGCAAGGGGGTAACTAATGAAAAACTGTTTTTT
V gene: TRBV25-1
J gene: TRBJ1-4
D gene: -
clone size: -

CDR3 protein: CSVEGSNTEAFF
CDR3 DNA: TGCAGCGTTGAGGGATCTAACACTGAAGCTTTCTTT
V gene: TRBV29-1
J gene: TRBJ1-1
D gene: -
clone size: -

CDR3 protein: CASSVLGTSRGNQPQHF
CDR3 DNA: TGTGCCAGTAGTGTCCTCGGGACGTCTAGGGGCAATCAGCCCCAGCATTTT
V gene: TRBV19
J gene: TRBJ1-5
D gene: -
clone size: once

CDR3 protein: CASSQIAGGIYEQYF
CDR3 DNA: TGCGCCAGCAGCCAGATAGCGGGGGGGATATACGAGCAGTACTTC
V gene: TRBV4-3
J gene: TRBJ2-7
D gene: TRBD2
clone size: -

CDR3 protein: CATKGARPATGGFSGNTIYF
CDR3 DNA: TGTGCCACTAAGGGGGCCCGACCAGCGACAGGGGGCTTTTCTGGAAACACCATATATTTT
V gene: TRBV15
J gene: TRBJ1-3
D gene: TRBD1
clone size: -

CDR3 protein: CASSEGTGISYEQYF
CDR3 DNA: TGTGCCAGCAGTGAGGGGACAGGAATCTCCTACGAGCAGTACTTC
V gene: TRBV6-1
J gene: TRBJ2-7
D gene: TRBD1
clone size: -

CDR3 protein: CASSLPGQGDTGELFF
CDR3 DNA: TGTGCCAGCAGTTTGCCGGGACAGGGGGACACCGGGGAGCTGTTTTTT
V gene: TRBV28
J gene: TRBJ2-2
D gene: TRBD1
clone size: -

CDR3 protein: CASSSARTALYNEQFF
CDR3 DNA: TGCGCCAGCAGCTCAGCTCGGACGGCCCTCTACAATGAGCAGTTCTTC
V gene: TRBV4-3
J gene: TRBJ2-1
D gene: -
clone size: -

CDR3 protein: CASSLVGLGYADTQYF
CDR3 DNA: TGTGCCAGCAGTTTAGTAGGTCTGGGCTACGCGGATACGCAGTATTTT
V gene: TRBV28
J gene: TRBJ2-3
D gene: -
clone size: -

CDR3 protein: CASSVDGQGLEKLFF
CDR3 DNA: TGTGCCAGCAGCGTAGACGGACAGGGGCTTGAAAAACTGTTTTTT
V gene: TRBV9
J gene: TRBJ1-4
D gene: TRBD1
clone size: -

CDR3 protein: CASSKTSGSITGELFF
CDR3 DNA: TGTGCCAGCAGCAAGACTAGCGGGAGTATCACCGGGGAGCTGTTTTTT
V gene: TRBV7-9
J gene: TRBJ2-2
D gene: TRBD2
clone size: few

CDR3 protein: CASSFGSGETGEQYF
CDR3 DNA: TGTGCCAGCAGTTTTGGTAGCGGGGAAACGGGAGAGCAGTACTTC
V gene: TRBV6-1
J gene: TRBJ2-7
D gene: TRBD2
clone size: -

CDR3 protein: CASSPSGTTTYEQYF
CDR3 DNA: TGTGCCAGCTCACCATCCGGGACCACAACCTACGAGCAGTACTTC
V gene: TRBV18
J gene: TRBJ2-7
D gene: -
clone size: -

CDR3 protein: CASSARQGSNEKLFF
CDR3 DNA: TGTGCCAGCAGCGCTCGACAGGGTTCTAATGAAAAACTGTTTTTT
V gene: TRBV9
J gene: TRBJ1-4
D gene: TRBD1
clone size: -

CDR3 protein: CASSDSTGGNEQFF
CDR3 DNA: TGTGCCAGCAGTGACTCGACAGGGGGCAATGAGCAGTTCTTC
V gene: TRBV6-4
J gene: TRBJ2-1
D gene: TRBD1
clone size: many

CDR3 protein: CASSFLQGAYEQYF
CDR3 DNA: TGTGCCAGCAGCTTTCTCCAGGGGGCCTACGAGCAGTACTTC
V gene: TRBV7-6
J gene: TRBJ2-7
D gene: TRBD1
clone size: -

CDR3 protein: CASSQDPRTLSTEAFF
CDR3 DNA: TGCGCCAGCAGCCAAGATCCCCGCACCCTTAGCACTGAAGCTTTCTTT
V gene: TRBV4-3
J gene: TRBJ1-1
D gene: -
clone size: -

CDR3 protein: CASSVVAGSGSYGYTF
CDR3 DNA: TGTGCCAGCAGCGTAGTGGCAGGGTCAGGGAGCTATGGCTACACCTTC
V gene: TRBV9
J gene: TRBJ1-2
D gene: -
clone size: -

CDR3 protein: CASSPLTGGNQETQYF
CDR3 DNA: TGTGCCAGCAGCCCCCTTACAGGAGGAAACCAAGAGACCCAGTACTTC
V gene: TRBV7-2
J gene: TRBJ2-5
D gene: -
clone size: few

CDR3 protein: CASSPSAGINYGYTF
CDR3 DNA: TGTGCCAGCAGCCCTAGCGCAGGGATAAACTATGGCTACACCTTC
V gene: TRBV7-9
J gene: TRBJ1-2
D gene: -
clone size: -

CDR3 protein: CASSPREGGYRQGGTQYF
CDR3 DNA: TGTGCCAGCAGCCCCCGGGAAGGGGGCTACAGACAGGGTGGGACCCAGTACTTC
V gene: TRBV13
J gene: TRBJ2-5
D gene: TRBD1
clone size: once